This TCR beta chain appears in the sequencing data of a study of tumor-infiltrating lymphocytes in primary liver carcinoma. Study as a whole: Cases comprised patients with primary liver carcinoma who received surgical resection. Sequenced samples came back with roughly 3.5 to 8 million productive TCRbeta reads, and the counts looked alike across tissue types.

Study results and caveats: Tumor-adjacent and tumor-blood pairs overlapped less than tumor region pairs did.

Germline DNA was extracted alongside blood RNA, which was obtained from unsorted whole blood. Before the surgical procedure, four milliliters of peripheral blood were collected. The CDR3 is 16 amino acids. Looked up from germline, CDR1 is MDHEN and CDR2 is SYDVKM. Trimming took 3 bases from V and 4 from J, leaving 17 bases between them. This clonotype was counted ten times or more. Its antigen is not known. A constant-region primer served to make TCR beta cDNA from about 490 ng total RNA. Investigators got TCR beta libraries out of three nested multiplex PCR rounds, done with slightly modified ARM-PCR. It was with TRBV1-TRBV30 forward primers and a C-beta reverse primer that the first two PCR rounds were run, at around 10 cycles each. From the multiplex PCR reads, TCRdb called clonotypes with MiXCR, one entry per CDR3 protein. The profile covers about 180,000 distinct CDR3 sequences, with 50% to 75% appearing a single time and 72% taken by the ten largest.

The receptor was isolated from a man aged 40-55 years with primary liver carcinoma and hepatitis B virus infection. The sample consisted of peripheral blood. The chain combines TRBV28 with TRBJ2-3; possible D gene TRBD2, 6 bases. As DNA, the CDR3 is TGTGCCAGCAGTTTTGGAGGGGCGCTAGGTTCAGATACGCAGTATTTT. Translating it yields CASSFGGALGSDTQYF.